Detailed here is one TCR beta chain. What it binds is unknown. The data derive from a study of vaccination effects on CD4 cells after COVID-19. About the research overall: Vaccination of participants consisted of two doses of either the BNT162b2 or mRNA-1273 vaccine. Study-wide results and caveats: Vaccine- and infection-induced clones showed marked clonal contraction late following vaccination. Few convalescent patients were studied, and early post-infection samples were lacking.

Assay: immunoSEQ multiplex PCR; the TCRdb copy retains only in-frame clones and omits some. The table records tens of thousands of clones, 76% of them present only once. Antigen-specific CD4+ T cells expanded by the ViraFEST assay with viral peptide pools were then sequenced. The culture ran for 10 days, and then CD4+ T cells were isolated. A positive SARS-CoV-2 PCR test fell between March and December 2020. The negative control condition used HIV-1 Nef peptides. The ends were cut back, 5 bases at V and 0 bases at J, with 7 bases in the middle. Looked up from germline, CDR1 is MNHEY and CDR2 is SVGAGI. The CDR3 spans 14 residues.

The V gene is TRBV6-5, the J gene TRBJ2-2; D ambiguous. The sequence was obtained from a human donor who had a prior SARS-CoV-2 infection. The sequencing used CD4+ T cells from PBMCs cultured with HIV peptides, collected before COVID-19 vaccination. Subset: HIV-1 Nef peptide pool negative control/reference culture. CDR3 loop: CASSRSSNTGELFF. The CDR3 nucleotides are TGTGCCAGCAGTCGCAGCTCGAACACCGGGGAGCTGTTTTTT.